Shown below are 6 T cell receptor beta chains from a single sample sequenced in a study of neurological immune-mediated disorders. TCRdb used MiXCR to reprocess the 5' RACE reads, holding one entry per CDR3 protein. The repertoire holds under 85,000 distinct CDR3 sequences, with more than 4.5% as singletons. The source material was PBMCs. These receptors were taken from a human donor with multiple sclerosis. The donor label of this sample is uncertain.

This clonotype was counted many times. The chain carries TRBV20-1 and TRBJ2-1; 10 bases map to TRBD1. The V segment lost 1 base and the J segment 7 bases; nucleotides outside the gene matches: 4. CDR3 length: 14 amino acids. The V gene's germline CDR1 is DFQATT and CDR2 SNEGSKA (reference sequence). CDR3: CSARGGTGANEQFF. Here the CDR3 DNA reads TGCAGTGCTAGAGGGGGGACAGGGGCTAATGAGCAGTTCTTC.

This clonotype was detected many times. The V call is TRBV20-1, the J call TRBJ2-5; either TRBD1 or TRBD2 may supply D (6 bases each). The CDR3 is 14 residues long. The ends were cut back, 2 bases at V and 0 bases at J, with 10 bases in the middle. CDR1 is DFQATT and CDR2 is SNEGSKA in the germline V gene (reference sequence). The CDR3 bases are TGCAGTGCTAGAATGGGGGGCAACCAAGAGACCCAGTACTTC. The encoded protein is CSARMGGNQETQYF.

This clonotype was recorded many times. This chain connects TRBV18 to TRBJ1-1, with D uncertain. CDR1 is KGHSH, CDR2 LQKENI, per germline. V was clipped by 1 base and J by 3 bases, with 6 bases between them. The CDR3 is 13 amino acids. The CDR3 DNA is TGTGCCAGCTCACCACTAGGAGACACTGAAGCTTTCTTT. It codes for CASSPLGDTEAFF.

This clonotype was recorded many times. The J gene is TRBJ2-1, the V gene TRBV20-1, with 11 bases identical to TRBD2. This CDR3 is 15 amino acids long. The ends lost 2 bases at V and 6 bases at J; junction bases unmatched: 6. The germline V gene encodes CDR1 DFQATT and CDR2 SNEGSKA (reference sequence). CDR3 in DNA: TGCAGTGCTAGAAGCCTAGCGGGGGGTCTCAATGAGCAGTTCTTC. This codes for CSARSLAGGLNEQFF.

This clonotype was seen at least ten times. The chain has TRBV20-1 and TRBJ1-2; no firm D call. Germline CDR1 is DFQATT and CDR2 is SNEGSKA (reference sequence). Trimming pared 3 bases from V and 3 bases from J, leaving 5 bases between. CDR3 length: 11 amino acids. The CDR3 protein is CSASGDYGYTF. CDR3 nucleotides: TGCAGTGCTAGTGGTGACTATGGCTACACCTTC.

The table lists this clonotype with many counts. V usage is TRBV5-5 and J usage is TRBJ1-1, with D uncertain. This CDR3 has 14 residues. Trimming cost V 0 bases and J 3 bases, with 9 bases left between them. The germline CDR1 and CDR2 sequences are SGHKS and YYEKEE (reference sequence). CDR3 region: CASSLGLWDTEAFF. The CDR3 nucleotides read TGTGCCAGCAGCTTGGGACTCTGGGACACTGAAGCTTTCTTT.